A single sample gave rise to the 25 T cell receptor beta chains below, sequenced in a study of T cells in localized non-small cell lung cancer. Profiling relied on immunoSEQ multiplex PCR, and the TCRdb table lists in-frame clones only, not all of them. The repertoire consists of 35,000 or so clones, with roughly 88% occurring once and the leading ten covering 2.7%. This sample comprised peripheral blood, obtained before any cancer treatment. The receptors come from a woman aged 35-75 years with stage I lung adenocarcinoma.

The chain recombines TRBV7-3 with TRBJ1-6, with D uncertain. This CDR3 spans 13 amino acids. Germline CDR1 SGHTA, CDR2 FQGTGA. Trimming removed 2 bases at V and 5 bases at J, with 4 bases between. CDR3 DNA sequence: TGTGCCAGCAGCTTAGACAATAATTCACCCCTCCACTTT. It specifies CASSLDNNSPLHF.

V gene TRBV14 combines with J gene TRBJ1-5; D is uncertain. V was cut by 1 base and J by 1 base, with 14 bases left in between. This CDR3 has 17 amino acids. CDR1 is SGHDN, CDR2 FVKESK, per germline. CDR3 nucleotides: TGTGCCAGCAGCCAAGGTCATAGGAGGGTAAGCAATCAGCCCCAGCATTTT. Its protein product is CASSQGHRRVSNQPQHF.

The chain recombines TRBV30 with TRBJ2-1; D may be TRBD2 (5 bases). The CDR3 extends over 16 amino acids. Germline V gives CDR1 GTSNPN, CDR2 SVGIG (reference sequence). The V end was cut by 0 bases, the J end by 0 bases, with 12 bases between. The CDR3 region is CAWSVRGLSSYNEQFF. As DNA, the CDR3 is TGTGCCTGGAGTGTAAGAGGACTGAGCTCCTACAATGAGCAGTTCTTC.

CDR3 amino acids: CASSSLDRDGGYTF. Here the CDR3 DNA reads TGTGCCAGCAGCTCCCTTGATCGGGACGGAGGCTACACCTTC. The genes are TRBV5-4 and TRBJ1-2; possible D gene TRBD1, 5 bases. The CDR3 has 14 amino acids. CDR1 is SGHNT and CDR2 is YYREEE in the germline V gene (reference sequence). V lost 3 bases, J lost 8 bases, and 17 bases lay in between.

The chain couples TRBV27 to TRBJ1-2, with D possibly matching TRBD1 (6 bases). Germline V CDR1 and CDR2: MNHEY, SMNVEV (reference sequence). The CDR3 extends over 16 amino acids. Trimming removed 1 base at V and 8 bases at J, with 20 bases between. The CDR3 coding sequence is TGTGCCAGCAGTTTATTCCGTACAGGGACCCCTGAAGGCTACACCTTC. It encodes CASSLFRTGTPEGYTF.

This chain connects TRBV6-5 to TRBJ1-2; D is undetermined. The CDR3 is 12 residues long. V lost 3 bases, J lost 5 bases, and 7 bases lay in between. Germline V lookup: CDR1 MNHEY, CDR2 SVGAGI. As DNA, the CDR3 is TGTGCCAGCAGTTATGCCGGTTATGGCTACACCTTC. This codes for CASSYAGYGYTF.

V gene TRBV29-1 combines with J gene TRBJ2-1; 10 nucleotides align to TRBD1. The germline CDR1 and CDR2 sequences are SQVTM and ANQGSEA. CDR3 length: 15 amino acids. With 6 bases clipped from V and 0 bases from J, the junction kept 5 bases outside the gene matches. CDR3 residues: CSVSRTGGSYNEQFF. Here the CDR3 DNA reads TGCAGCGTCTCTAGGACAGGGGGCTCCTACAATGAGCAGTTCTTC.

The rearrangement uses TRBV27 and TRBJ2-3; the D gene could be TRBD1 or TRBD2 (6 bases each). The CDR3 has 14 residues. Germline loops: CDR1 MNHEY, CDR2 SMNVEV (reference sequence). V was clipped by 6 bases and J by 6 bases, with 16 bases between them. The DNA of the CDR3 is TGTGCCAGCAGAAGACAGGCGGAGGGGGATACGCAGTATTTT. This gives the protein CASRRQAEGDTQYF.

The chain's CDR3 is CASRMTMGSGNTEAFF. The CDR3 nucleotides read TGTGCCAGTAGGATGACCATGGGGAGTGGGAACACTGAAGCTTTCTTT. J is TRBJ1-1 and V is TRBV19; no definite D call. V dropped 6 bases and J dropped 1 base, with 18 bases sitting between them. The CDR3 spans 16 residues. Germline assignment: CDR1 LNHDA and CDR2 SQIVND (reference sequence).

J is TRBJ1-1 and V is TRBV7-3, with D uncertain. Germline CDR1 and CDR2: SGHTA and FQGTGA. V shed 3 bases and J shed 5 bases, with 10 bases lying between them. This CDR3 spans 13 amino acids. The chain's CDR3 is CASSFHQDTEAFF. Written as DNA, the CDR3 is TGTGCCAGCAGCTTCCATCAAGATACTGAAGCTTTCTTT. Based on the CDR3 plus reference TRBV7-3 and TRBJ1-1, the full variable domain is GAGVSQTPSNKVTEKGKYVELRCDPISGHTALYWYRQSLGQGPEFLIYFQGTGAADDSGLPNDRFFAVRPEGSVSTLKIQRTERGDSAVYLCASSFHQDTEAFFGQGTRLTVV.

This rearrangement joins TRBV10-3 to TRBJ1-2; 8 nucleotides agree with TRBD1. The CDR3 is 14 residues long. The V gene's germline CDR1 is ENHRY and CDR2 SYGVKD. V shed 0 bases and J 4 bases; nucleotides not matched to a gene: 1. The CDR3 loop is CAISESGQAYGYTF. In DNA form, the CDR3 reads TGTGCCATCAGTGAGTCGGGACAGGCCTATGGCTACACCTTC.

The chain combines TRBV5-4 with TRBJ2-1, with D tentatively TRBD2 (5 bases). Germline V lookup: CDR1 SGHNT, CDR2 YYREEE (reference sequence). V lost 3 bases and J lost 4, with 14 bases in between. This CDR3 spans 15 amino acids. CDR3 region: CASSSGERLYNEQFF. The CDR3, as DNA: TGTGCCAGCAGCTCCGGCGAGCGGTTATACAATGAGCAGTTCTTC.

The rearrangement uses TRBV10-1 and TRBJ2-7; 7 nucleotides align to TRBD2. In germline, CDR1 is WNHNN, CDR2 SYGVQD (reference sequence). CDR3 length: 16 residues. Trimming at V came to 0 bases and at J to 6 bases, leaving 11 bases not matched to a gene. The CDR3 bases are TGCGCCAGCAGTGAGTCAAGGCAGGAGAGGGAGGGCGAGCAGTACTTC. This sequence encodes CASSESRQEREGEQYF.

This clone was seen more than once but under ten times. This chain joins TRBV6-6 and TRBJ2-1, with 7 bases matching TRBD1. The CDR3 sequence is 15 residues long. V lost 7 bases, J lost 0 bases, and 6 bases stayed unmatched. Germline loops: CDR1 MNHNY, CDR2 SVGAGI (reference sequence). CDR3 DNA: TGTGCCAGCACCCCGGGACAGACCTCCTACAATGAGCAGTTCTTC. Translation gives CASTPGQTSYNEQFF.

In this sample, this clone turned up once. The rearrangement links TRBV11-3 to TRBJ1-1, with D possibly matching TRBD1 (5 bases). The CDR3 runs to 13 residues. CDR1 is SGHNT, CDR2 YENEEA, per germline. The germline V and J ends were trimmed by 2 bases and 5 bases, with 9 bases remaining between them. The CDR3 here is CASSLLGGTEAFF. The CDR3 DNA sequence: TGTGCCAGCAGCTTACTGGGGGGTACTGAAGCTTTCTTT.

The chain links TRBV19 to TRBJ2-7, with 7 bases aligning to TRBD1. Trimming removed 4 bases from V and 2 bases from J; junction bases left unmatched: 8. Germline V gene sequence: CDR1 LNHDA, CDR2 SQIVND (reference sequence). The CDR3 runs to 15 residues. The CDR3 region has the DNA TGTGCCAGTAGTAGGTATGGGGACAGCCCCTACGAGCAGTACTTC. Protein: CASSRYGDSPYEQYF.

This sequence joins TRBV5-1 and TRBJ1-1; the D is unclear. The CDR3 consists of 14 residues. Trimming removed 6 bases at V and 3 bases at J, with 15 bases between. The germline V gene encodes CDR1 SGHRS and CDR2 YFSETQ. CDR3 in DNA: TGCGCCAGCACCGAAGAACACGGATACACTGAAGCTTTCTTT. Translated, it gives CASTEEHGYTEAFF.

This chain connects TRBV7-9 to TRBJ1-5; the D gene is possibly TRBD1 (6 bases). The CDR3 is 17 amino acids. The germline gives CDR1 SEHNR, CDR2 FQNEAQ (reference sequence). Trimming pared 5 bases from V and 0 bases from J, leaving 17 bases between. In nucleotides, the CDR3 is TGTGCCAGCAGCCCCCTCGGGGGGGCGCTTAGCAATCAGCCCCAGCATTTT. As protein: CASSPLGGALSNQPQHF.

The V call is TRBV5-8, the J call TRBJ1-5; 7 nucleotides align to TRBD1. Germline CDR1 and CDR2: SGHTS and YDEGEE. V was pared by 4 bases and J by 3 bases, with 7 bases of the junction left unmatched. This CDR3 comprises 15 residues. CDR3 loop: CASSPFTGANQPQHF. The CDR3 nucleotides are TGTGCCAGCAGCCCTTTCACAGGGGCCAATCAGCCCCAGCATTTT.

V gene TRBV7-3 combines with J gene TRBJ2-1; 9 positions agree with TRBD2. Per the germline V gene, CDR1 is SGHTA and CDR2 is FQGTGA. The CDR3 consists of 18 residues. The trim removed 2 bases at V and 3 bases at J, leaving 11 bases unmatched. CDR3: CASSLGVAGEGDYNEQFF. Here the CDR3 DNA reads TGTGCCAGCAGCTTAGGGGTAGCGGGAGAAGGTGACTACAATGAGCAGTTCTTC.

This clone turned up a few times. The chain has TRBV19 and TRBJ2-5; TRBD2 matches 9 bases. Germline CDR1 reads LNHDA; CDR2 reads SQIVND (reference sequence). V lost 5 bases and J lost 1; bases outside the gene matches: 11. The CDR3 extends over 17 amino acids. In DNA, the CDR3 is TGTGCCAGTAGTCTGGCGGGAGGGAATTTGCTCCAAGAGACCCAGTACTTC. Its translation is CASSLAGGNLLQETQYF.

With respect to this clone: The junction shows a germline mismatch at one end, possibly a read error. The chain carries TRBV7-7 and TRBJ2-3, with D possibly TRBD2 on 6 matching bases. The CDR3 is 15 residues long. Germline V gene data show CDR1 as SSHAT and CDR2 as FNYEAQ (reference sequence). CDR3 in DNA: TGTGCTAGCAGCTTCGGGACTTCTCACACAGATACGCAGTATTTT. It is translated as CASSFGTSHTDTQYF.

The chain combines TRBV29-1 with TRBJ2-1; 8 bases align to TRBD2. V gave up 7 bases and J gave up 10 bases; unmatched junction bases: 6. This CDR3 spans 11 amino acids. CDR1 is SQVTM, CDR2 ANQGSEA, per germline. The DNA for the CDR3 is TGCAGCGCCGGGGGGGGACGAGAGCAGTTCTTC. Protein sequence: CSAGGGREQFF.

This clone was detected once. The gene calls are TRBV27 and TRBJ2-1, with 11 bases that match TRBD2. The V gene's germline CDR1 is MNHEY and CDR2 SMNVEV (reference sequence). This CDR3 region has 14 residues. After removal of 6 bases from V and 9 bases from J, the junction contained 7 bases not matched to a gene. The CDR3 loop reads CASRLAGGRSEQFF. As DNA, the CDR3 is TGTGCCAGCAGGCTAGCGGGAGGACGGAGTGAGCAGTTCTTC.

This chain uses TRBV6-1 with TRBJ1-4, with 7 bases fitting TRBD1. The CDR3 has 14 residues. The V gene end was trimmed by 10 bases and the J gene end by 6 bases; junction bases not matched to a gene: 11. Per germline, CDR1 MNHNS and CDR2 SASEGT. CDR3 in DNA: TGTGCCACCTCACAGGGGAATAGGGATGAAAAACTGTTTTTT. This gives the protein CATSQGNRDEKLFF.